The clone carrying this T cell receptor beta chain showed up just a few times. What it recognizes is unknown. Researchers reported that TCR beta cDNA libraries carried unique molecular identifiers. The T cell input of roughly 1 to 11 million gave about 470,000 cDNA molecules. TCRdb passed the PCR reads through MiXCR, listing each CDR3 protein once. The sample has approximately 350,000 distinct CDR3 sequences; 30% to 45% are singletons. This CDR3 has 16 amino acids. The V gene lost 4 bases and the J gene lost 4 bases, with 17 bases spanning the gap. Looked up from germline, CDR1 is SGHTA and CDR2 is FQGNSA. These data originate in a study of post-analysis software for immune sequencing data. The wider study: Recorded disease courses covered relapsing-remitting, secondary progressive and progressive-relapsing multiple sclerosis. Some patients had no subtype annotation.

Study-level results: In patients, TRBV5-6, TRBV5-1 and TRBV20-1 belonged to five TRBV segments found more frequently than in controls. People with multiple sclerosis had a significantly lower normalized Chao1 diversity than controls did.

V and J are TRBV7-2 and TRBJ2-1, with D possibly being TRBD2 (6 bases). Sequenced: blood. The source of this sequence is a girl aged 5-17 years with multiple sclerosis. DNA for the CDR3: TGTGCCAGCAGCTCCGCTGGAGGGTTAGGTTACAATGAGCAGTTCTTC. Encoded protein: CASSSAGGLGYNEQFF.